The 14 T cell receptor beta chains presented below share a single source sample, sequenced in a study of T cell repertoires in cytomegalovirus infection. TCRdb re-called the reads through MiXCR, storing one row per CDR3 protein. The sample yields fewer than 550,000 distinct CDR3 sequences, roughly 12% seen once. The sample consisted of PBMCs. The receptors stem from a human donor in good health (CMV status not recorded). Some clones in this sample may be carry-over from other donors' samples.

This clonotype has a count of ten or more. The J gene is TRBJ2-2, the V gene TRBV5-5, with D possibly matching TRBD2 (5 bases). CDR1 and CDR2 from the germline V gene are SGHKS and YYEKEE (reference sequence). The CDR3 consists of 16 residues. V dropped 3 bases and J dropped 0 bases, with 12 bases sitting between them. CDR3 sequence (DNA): TGTGCCAGCAGCTCGCGACTATTAGCGAACACCGGGGAGCTGTTTTTT. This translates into CASSSRLLANTGELFF.

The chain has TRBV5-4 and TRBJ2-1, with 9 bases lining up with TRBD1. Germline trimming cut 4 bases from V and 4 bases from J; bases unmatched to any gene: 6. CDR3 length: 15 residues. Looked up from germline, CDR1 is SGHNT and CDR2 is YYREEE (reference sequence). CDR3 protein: CASSNGTGSYNEQFF. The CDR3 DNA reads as TGTGCCAGCAGCAACGGGACAGGGAGTTACAATGAGCAGTTCTTC. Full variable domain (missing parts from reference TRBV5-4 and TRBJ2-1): ETGVTQSPTHLIKTRGQQVTLRCSSQSGHNTVSWYQQALGQGPQFIFQYYREEENGRGNFPPRFSGLQFPNYSSELNVNALELDDSALYLCASSNGTGSYNEQFFGPGTRLTVL.

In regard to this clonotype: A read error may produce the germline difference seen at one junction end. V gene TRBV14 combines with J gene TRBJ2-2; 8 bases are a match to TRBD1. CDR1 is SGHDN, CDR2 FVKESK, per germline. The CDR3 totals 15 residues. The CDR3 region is CPSSQGAGGNGELFF. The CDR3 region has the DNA TGTCCCAGCAGCCAAGGCGCAGGGGGCAACGGGGAGCTGTTTTTT.

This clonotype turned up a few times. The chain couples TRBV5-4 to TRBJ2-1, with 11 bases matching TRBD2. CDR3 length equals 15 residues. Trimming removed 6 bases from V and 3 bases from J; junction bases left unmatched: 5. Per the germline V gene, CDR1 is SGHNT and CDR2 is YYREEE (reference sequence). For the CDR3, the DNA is TGTGCCAGCAAGTGGGGGACTAGCGGCTACAATGAGCAGTTCTTC. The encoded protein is CASKWGTSGYNEQFF.

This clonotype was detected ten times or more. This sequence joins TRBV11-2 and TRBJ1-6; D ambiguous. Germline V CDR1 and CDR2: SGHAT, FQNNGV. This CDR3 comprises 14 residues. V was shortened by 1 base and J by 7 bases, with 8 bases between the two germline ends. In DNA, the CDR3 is TGTGCCAGCAGCTTAGTCGCTGAGAATTCACCCCTCCACTTT. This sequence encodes CASSLVAENSPLHF.

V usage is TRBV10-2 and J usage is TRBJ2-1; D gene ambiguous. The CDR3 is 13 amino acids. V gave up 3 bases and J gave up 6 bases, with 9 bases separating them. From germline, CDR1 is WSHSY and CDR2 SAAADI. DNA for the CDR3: TGCGCCAGCAGTGAAGGAAGATTCAATGAGCAGTTCTTC. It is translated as CASSEGRFNEQFF.

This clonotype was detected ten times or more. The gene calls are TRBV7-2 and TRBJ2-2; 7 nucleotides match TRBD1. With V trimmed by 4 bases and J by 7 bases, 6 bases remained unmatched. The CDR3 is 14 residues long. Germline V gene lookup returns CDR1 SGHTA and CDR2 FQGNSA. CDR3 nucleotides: TGTGCCAGCAGCTCGGGGACAGTGGGCGGGGAGCTGTTTTTT. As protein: CASSSGTVGGELFF.

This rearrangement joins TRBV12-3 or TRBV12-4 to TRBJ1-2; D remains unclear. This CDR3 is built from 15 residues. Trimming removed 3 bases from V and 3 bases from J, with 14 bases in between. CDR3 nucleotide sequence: TGTGCCAGCAGTTTGGCTAGCCTCTTCTACTATGGCTACACCTTC. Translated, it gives CASSLASLFYYGYTF.

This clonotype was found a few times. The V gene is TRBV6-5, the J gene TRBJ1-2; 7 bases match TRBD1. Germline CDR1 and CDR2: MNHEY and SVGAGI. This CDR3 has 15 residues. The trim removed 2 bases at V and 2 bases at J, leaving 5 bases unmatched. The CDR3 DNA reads TGTGCCAGCAGTTACCAAGGGACAGAGAACTATGGCTACACCTTC. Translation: CASSYQGTENYGYTF.

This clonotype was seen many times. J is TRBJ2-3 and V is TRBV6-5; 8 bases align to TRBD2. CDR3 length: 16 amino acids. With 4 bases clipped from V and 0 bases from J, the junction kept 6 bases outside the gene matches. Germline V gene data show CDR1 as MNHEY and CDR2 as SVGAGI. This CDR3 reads CASSSRLAHSTDTQYF. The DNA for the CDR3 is TGTGCCAGCAGTTCTCGACTAGCGCACAGCACAGATACGCAGTATTTT.

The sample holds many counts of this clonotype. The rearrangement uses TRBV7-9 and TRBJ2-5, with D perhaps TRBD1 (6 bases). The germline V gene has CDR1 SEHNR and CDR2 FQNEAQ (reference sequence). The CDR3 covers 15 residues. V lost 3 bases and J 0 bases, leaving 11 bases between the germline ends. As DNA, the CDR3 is TGTGCCAGCAGCTTGGCCGGGACATACCAAGAGACCCAGTACTTC. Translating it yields CASSLAGTYQETQYF.

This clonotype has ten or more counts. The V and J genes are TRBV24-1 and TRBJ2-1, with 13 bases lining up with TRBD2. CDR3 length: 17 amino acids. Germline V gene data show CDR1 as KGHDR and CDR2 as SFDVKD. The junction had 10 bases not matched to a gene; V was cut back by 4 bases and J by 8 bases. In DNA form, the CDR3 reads TGTGCCACCAGTGAGGCCTGGACTAGCGGGAGTTGGGATGAGCAGTTCTTC. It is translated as CATSEAWTSGSWDEQFF.

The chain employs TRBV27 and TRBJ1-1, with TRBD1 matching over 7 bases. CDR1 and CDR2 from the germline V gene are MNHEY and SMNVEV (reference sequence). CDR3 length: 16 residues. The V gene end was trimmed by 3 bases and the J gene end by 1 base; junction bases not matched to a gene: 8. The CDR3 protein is CASSFLWDSANTEAFF. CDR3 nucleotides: TGTGCCAGCAGTTTTCTGTGGGACAGCGCGAACACTGAAGCTTTCTTT.

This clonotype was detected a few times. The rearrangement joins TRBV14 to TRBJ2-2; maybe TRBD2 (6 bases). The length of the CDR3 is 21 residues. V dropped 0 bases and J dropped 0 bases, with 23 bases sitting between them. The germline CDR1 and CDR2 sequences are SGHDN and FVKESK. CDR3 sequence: CASSQDGLGGSHETNTGELFF. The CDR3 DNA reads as TGTGCCAGCAGCCAAGATGGGCTGGGGGGTTCCCATGAAACGAACACCGGGGAGCTGTTTTTT. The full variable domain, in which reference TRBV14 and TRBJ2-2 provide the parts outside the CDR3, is EAGVTQFPSHSVIEKGQTVTLRCDPISGHDNLYWYRRVMGKEIKFLLHFVKESKQDESGMPNNRFLAERTGGTYSTLKVQPAELEDSGVYFCASSQDGLGGSHETNTGELFFGEGSRLTVL.